This T cell receptor beta chain originates from a study of Tregs in tolerant kidney transplant recipients. Study information: The nonmyeloablative bone marrow transplants came from related graft donors, with transient mixed chimerism.

As concerns this clone: Its target is unknown. The CDR3 end lies 3 residues beyond the end of the read and is filled in from the germline J gene.

Whole-study results and caveats: Biological reproducibility was not directly addressed, but technical replication error appeared minimal.

This CDR3 is built from 15 residues. The germline gives CDR1 LNHDA, CDR2 SQIVND (reference sequence). After removal of 3 bases from V and 4 bases from J, the junction contained 8 bases not matched to a gene. Thawed PBMCs were FACS-sorted into unstimulated CD4+CD25+CD127- regulatory T cells, CD4+CD25- non-regulatory cells, CD4 and CD8 cells. The method was immunoSEQ multiplex PCR; TCRdb's version includes in-frame clones alone and lacks a portion of them. Its table records 50,000 to 65,000 clones. The V and J genes are TRBV19 and TRBJ2-7; 8 bases are a match to TRBD2. This receptor was identified in a human donor who received a combined kidney and bone marrow transplant. This specimen consisted of CD4+ T cells from blood, obtained before the transplant. CDR3 bases read: TGTGCCAGTAGTATTGGTGATAGCGGGATATACGAG. It codes for CASSIGDSGIYE. The CDR3 in its entirety is CASSIGDSGIYEQYF. The variable domain in full, with the rest retrieved from reference TRBV19 and TRBJ2-7, is DGGITQSPKYLFRKEGQNVTLSCEQNLNHDAMYWYRQDPGQGLRLIYYSQIVNDFQKGDIAEGYSVSREKKESFPLTVTSAQKNPTAFYLCASSIGDSGIYEQYFGPGTRLTVT.